These 14 T cell receptor beta chains share one sample of origin, sequenced in a study of Ad26.COV2.S vaccination and SARS-CoV-2 variants. Treatment given: around 19 received Ad26.COV2.S at low or high dose, single or two shots; a few received placebo; per-sample allocation not given. At day 63 after the first vaccine or placebo injection, samples were drawn. Sequencing used immunoSEQ multiplex PCR; TCRdb keeps in-frame clones, though not all of them. Of about 320,000 clones in the sample, roughly 80% were seen once. The sample consisted of peripheral blood, taken in a trial of Ad26.COV2.S vaccine versus placebo. These receptors all stem from a person aged 18 to 59 who received the Ad26.COV2.S COVID-19 vaccine or a placebo.

CDR3 sequence (DNA): TGTGCCAGCAGTTACGGGGTGACTAGGGGTGAAGCTTTCTTT. Translating it yields CASSYGVTRGEAFF. This chain joins TRBV6-5 and TRBJ1-1; TRBD1 is a possible D gene (5 bases). This CDR3 region has 14 residues. V was clipped by 2 bases and J by 7 bases, with 14 bases between them. Germline values: CDR1 MNHEY, CDR2 SVGAGI.

The V call is TRBV19, the J call TRBJ1-2, with D possibly being TRBD1 (6 bases). The CDR3 consists of 14 residues. Germline-derived CDR1 and CDR2 are LNHDA and SQIVND (reference sequence). The V gene lost 1 base and the J gene lost 3 bases, with 9 bases spanning the gap. This chain's CDR3 is CASSIGGGDYGYTF. CDR3 DNA sequence: TGTGCCAGTAGTATAGGAGGGGGTGACTATGGCTACACCTTC. Complete variable domain (other parts from reference TRBV19 and TRBJ1-2): DGGITQSPKYLFRKEGQNVTLSCEQNLNHDAMYWYRQDPGQGLRLIYYSQIVNDFQKGDIAEGYSVSREKKESFPLTVTSAQKNPTAFYLCASSIGGGDYGYTFGSGTRLTVV.

This clone was picked up a small number of times. The gene calls are TRBV9 and TRBJ1-2; 8 nucleotides match TRBD1. This CDR3 spans 13 amino acids. V lost 0 bases, J lost 7 bases, and 2 bases stayed unmatched. Per germline, CDR1 SGDLS and CDR2 YYNGEE. In DNA, the CDR3 is TGTGCCAGCAGCGTAGCACAGGGGGGTGGCTACACCTTC. Protein sequence: CASSVAQGGGYTF.

The chain joins TRBV6-5 to TRBJ2-7, with unresolved D. V was cut by 5 bases and J by 2 bases, with 13 bases left in between. Germline V gives CDR1 MNHEY, CDR2 SVGAGI. CDR3 length: 14 residues. CDR3 amino acids: CASSLRVLTYEQYF. In nucleotides, the CDR3 is TGTGCCAGCAGTCTTCGGGTGCTAACCTACGAGCAGTACTTC.

The rearrangement links TRBV29-1 to TRBJ2-3; D may match TRBD1 or TRBD2 (6 bases each). Trimming shortened V by 7 bases and J by 0 bases, and 11 bases separated the two germline ends. Germline V CDR1 and CDR2: SQVTM, ANQGSEA. This CDR3 region has 13 residues. The CDR3: CSAGGTSTDTQYF. In DNA, the CDR3 is TGCAGCGCCGGCGGGACAAGCACAGATACGCAGTATTTT.

CDR3 coding DNA: TGTGCCAGCAGTGAAGACAGACTTAAAGAAGCTTTCTTT. It translates to CASSEDRLKEAFF. The chain joins TRBV2 to TRBJ1-1; D uncertain. Germline CDR1 reads SNHLY; CDR2 reads FYNNEI. The CDR3 extends over 13 amino acids. Trimming shortened V by 1 base and J by 8 bases, and 11 bases separated the two germline ends.

This chain links TRBV11-2 with TRBJ2-5; 7 bases agree with TRBD1. The CDR3 extends over 14 amino acids. The trim removed 5 bases at V and 1 base at J, leaving 4 bases unmatched. Germline CDR1 reads SGHAT; CDR2 reads FQNNGV. The CDR3 coding sequence is TGTGCCAGCAGCGGACCAGGGGGCCAAGAGACCCAGTACTTC. Translated: CASSGPGGQETQYF.

The chain combines TRBV7-9 with TRBJ2-1; unclear D gene. There are 14 residues in the CDR3. Germline assignment: CDR1 SEHNR and CDR2 FQNEAQ (reference sequence). Trimming removed 0 bases at V and 9 bases at J, with 12 bases between. CDR3 nucleotide sequence: TGTGCCAGCAGCTTAGCGGGCCCCGGCGGTGAGCAGTTCTTC. Translating gives CASSLAGPGGEQFF.

The genes are TRBV9 and TRBJ2-5; tentatively, D is TRBD1 (6 bases). V was trimmed by 4 bases and J by 6 bases, leaving 13 bases between them. Germline values: CDR1 SGDLS, CDR2 YYNGEE. The CDR3 is 13 residues long. The CDR3 DNA sequence: TGTGCCAGCAGCACTACAGGGAAGAAGACCCAGTACTTC. Amino acids: CASSTTGKKTQYF.

This chain joins TRBV9 and TRBJ2-3; D perhaps matches TRBD2 (6 bases). CDR1 and CDR2 (germline): SGDLS, YYNGEE. This CDR3 has 17 residues. Trimming took 0 bases from V and 4 from J, leaving 18 bases between them. CDR3 DNA sequence: TGTGCCAGCAGCGTAGCAGGCATCGAAAGGGAGGCAGATACGCAGTATTTT. Its translation: CASSVAGIEREADTQYF.

The chain has TRBV5-1 and TRBJ1-1, with TRBD1 identical over 7 bases. The CDR3 loop spans 14 amino acids. The V segment lost 4 bases and the J segment 3 bases; nucleotides outside the gene matches: 6. CDR1 is SGHRS, CDR2 YFSETQ, per germline. The CDR3 loop is CASSTGVGDTEAFF. The CDR3 coding sequence is TGCGCCAGCAGCACAGGGGTAGGGGACACTGAAGCTTTCTTT.

V is TRBV6-5 and J is TRBJ2-1; 8 bases align to TRBD1. CDR3 length: 16 amino acids. Losses at the gene ends were 2 bases for V and 2 bases for J; bases not matched to a gene: 5. Germline V gene data show CDR1 as MNHEY and CDR2 as SVGAGI. CDR3 sequence reads: CASSYGGTGTYNEQFF. The CDR3 DNA sequence: TGTGCCAGCAGTTACGGTGGGACAGGTACCTACAATGAGCAGTTCTTC.

This rearrangement joins TRBV2 to TRBJ1-5, with 9 nucleotides matching TRBD1. Trimming at V came to 8 bases and at J to 9 bases, leaving 14 bases not matched to a gene. The CDR3 is 15 amino acids. The germline CDR1 and CDR2 sequences are SNHLY and FYNNEI. The CDR3 loop is CASQPGTGSLAPQHF. In nucleotides, the CDR3 is TGTGCCAGCCAGCCGGGGACAGGGTCCCTGGCGCCCCAGCATTTT.

V and J are TRBV18 and TRBJ1-1; tentatively, D is TRBD1 (6 bases). The germline CDR1 and CDR2 sequences are KGHSH and LQKENI. The CDR3 is 13 amino acids. V was cut by 1 base and J by 5 bases, with 8 bases left in between. CDR3 in DNA: TGTGCCAGCTCACCACAGGGGGTGACTGAAGCTTTCTTT. Encoded protein: CASSPQGVTEAFF.